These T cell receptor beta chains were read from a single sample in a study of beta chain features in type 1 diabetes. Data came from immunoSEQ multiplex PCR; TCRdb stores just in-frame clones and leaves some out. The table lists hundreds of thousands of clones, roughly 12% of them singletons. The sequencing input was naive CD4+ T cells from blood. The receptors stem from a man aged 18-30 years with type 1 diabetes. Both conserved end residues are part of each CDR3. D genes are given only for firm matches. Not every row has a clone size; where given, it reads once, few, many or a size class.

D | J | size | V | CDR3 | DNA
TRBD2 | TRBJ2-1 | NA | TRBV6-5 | CASSRDYYNEQFF | TGTGCCAGCAGTCGGGACTACTACAATGAGCAGTTCTTC
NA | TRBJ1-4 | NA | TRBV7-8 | CASSLNGEKLFF | TGTGCCAGCAGCTTAAACGGTGAAAAACTGTTTTTT
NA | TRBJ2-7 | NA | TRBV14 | CASSQVYEQYF | TGTGCCAGCAGCCAGGTCTACGAGCAGTACTTC
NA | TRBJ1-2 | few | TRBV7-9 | CASSLPTLGVLYGYTF | TGTGCCAGCAGCTTGCCCACTCTCGGGGTCCTCTATGGCTACACCTTC
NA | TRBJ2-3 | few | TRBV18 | CASSPGSTDTQYF | TGTGCCAGCTCACCAGGGAGCACAGATACGCAGTATTTT
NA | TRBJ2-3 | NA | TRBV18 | CASSPLIDTQYF | TGTGCCAGCTCACCATTAATAGATACGCAGTATTTT
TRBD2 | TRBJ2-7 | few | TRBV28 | CASSSSGEGGYEQYF | TGTGCCAGCAGTTCTAGCGGCGAGGGAGGCTACGAGCAGTACTTC
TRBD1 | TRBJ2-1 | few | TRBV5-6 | CASSLYSGTGDNEQFF | TGTGCCAGCAGCTTGTATTCCGGGACAGGCGACAATGAGCAGTTCTTC
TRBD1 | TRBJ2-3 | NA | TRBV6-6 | CASSSGTGSGTQYF | TGTGCCAGCAGTTCGGGGACAGGATCGGGTACGCAGTATTTT
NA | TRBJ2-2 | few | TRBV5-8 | CASSLYGELFF | TGTGCCAGCAGCTTGTACGGGGAGCTGTTTTTT
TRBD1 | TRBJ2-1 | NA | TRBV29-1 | CSVVGEQGLTSEQFF | TGCAGCGTTGTGGGGGAACAGGGGCTCACAAGTGAGCAGTTCTTC
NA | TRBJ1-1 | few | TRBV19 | CASSIRTVASERTEAFF | TGTGCCAGTAGTATACGGACAGTAGCCTCCGAACGCACTGAAGCTTTCTTT
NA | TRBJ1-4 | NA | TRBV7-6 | CASSPGGGVEKLFF | TGTGCCAGCAGCCCAGGCGGAGGGGTTGAAAAACTGTTTTTT
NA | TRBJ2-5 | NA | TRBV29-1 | CSVEGLETQYF | TGCAGCGTTGAGGGGTTGGAGACCCAGTACTTC
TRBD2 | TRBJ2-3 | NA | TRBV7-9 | CASSLNPGGNADTQYF | TGTGCCAGCAGCTTAAATCCCGGGGGGAACGCTGATACGCAGTATTTT
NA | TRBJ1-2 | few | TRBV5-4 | CASSSPRVNNYGYTF | TGTGCCAGCAGCTCCCCCAGGGTAAATAACTATGGCTACACCTTC
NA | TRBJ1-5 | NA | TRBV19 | CASRTAGQPQHF | TGTGCCAGTAGGACAGCAGGGCAGCCCCAGCATTTT
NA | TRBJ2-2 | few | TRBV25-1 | CASSEYRNTGELFF | TGTGCCAGCAGTGAATACAGGAACACCGGGGAGCTGTTTTTT
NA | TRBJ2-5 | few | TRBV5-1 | CASSLGLVLQETQYF | TGCGCCAGCAGCTTGGGGCTAGTACTTCAAGAGACCCAGTACTTC
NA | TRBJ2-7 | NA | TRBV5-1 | CASSLWGDLDTSEQYF | TGCGCCAGCAGCTTGTGGGGGGACCTTGACACAAGCGAGCAGTACTTC
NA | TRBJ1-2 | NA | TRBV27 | CASSYFPTANYGYTF | TGTGCCAGCAGTTATTTTCCGACGGCTAACTATGGCTACACCTTC
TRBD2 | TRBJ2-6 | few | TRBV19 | CASSIGLAGYSGANVLTF | TGTGCCAGTAGTATCGGACTAGCGGGCTACTCTGGGGCCAACGTCCTGACTTTC
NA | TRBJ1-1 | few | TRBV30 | CAWRYGPEAFF | TGTGCCTGGAGATATGGGCCTGAAGCTTTCTTT
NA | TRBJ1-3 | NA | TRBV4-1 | CASSPEGMGNTIYF | TGCGCCAGCAGCCCAGAGGGTATGGGAAACACCATATATTTT
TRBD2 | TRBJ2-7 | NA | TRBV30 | CAWSAGGGEQYF | TGTGCCTGGAGTGCCGGGGGGGGCGAGCAGTACTTC
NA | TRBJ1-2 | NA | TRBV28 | CASSYGRLYGYTF | TGTGCCAGCAGTTACGGGCGGCTGTATGGCTACACCTTC
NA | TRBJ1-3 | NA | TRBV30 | CAWSVHPNTIYF | TGTGCCTGGAGTGTACATCCGAACACCATATATTTT
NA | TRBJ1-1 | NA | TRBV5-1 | CASSLRTDQNTEAFF | TGCGCCAGCAGCCTCCGGACAGATCAGAACACTGAAGCTTTCTTT
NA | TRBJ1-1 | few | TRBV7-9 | CASSLGALPNTEAFF | TGTGCCAGCAGCCTTGGGGCACTGCCGAACACTGAAGCTTTCTTT
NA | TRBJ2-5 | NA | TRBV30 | CAWSDGPVQRETQYF | TGTGCCTGGAGCGACGGACCGGTCCAGAGAGAGACCCAGTACTTC
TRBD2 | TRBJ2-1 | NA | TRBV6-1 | CASSEALRGEASSYNEQFF | TGTGCCAGCAGTGAAGCGCTTCGGGGGGAGGCTAGCTCCTACAATGAGCAGTTCTTC
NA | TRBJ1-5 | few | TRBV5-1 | CASSLLGPTSGQPQHF | TGCGCCAGCAGCTTGTTGGGACCGACTTCGGGTCAGCCCCAGCATTTT
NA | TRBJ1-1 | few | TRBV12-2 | CASRPRYRGNTEAFF | TGTGCAAGTCGCCCACGTTACAGGGGGAACACTGAAGCTTTCTTT
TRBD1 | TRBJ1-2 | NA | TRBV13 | CASSSYPTGQGYGYTF | TGTGCCAGCAGCTCTTACCCTACAGGACAGGGCTATGGCTACACCTTC
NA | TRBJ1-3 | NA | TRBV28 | CASTDGTGNTIYF | TGTGCCAGTACGGACGGGACTGGAAACACCATATATTTT
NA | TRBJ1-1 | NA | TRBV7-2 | CASSSGHQNTEAFF | TGTGCCAGCAGCTCTGGACACCAGAACACTGAAGCTTTCTTT
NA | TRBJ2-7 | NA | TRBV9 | CASSVAYGEQYF | TGTGCCAGCAGCGTAGCTTATGGCGAGCAGTACTTC
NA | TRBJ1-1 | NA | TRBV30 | CAWTPEWVMNTEAFF | TGTGCCTGGACCCCCGAGTGGGTCATGAACACTGAAGCTTTCTTT
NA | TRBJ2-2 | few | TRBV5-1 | CASSPGSIGELFF | TGCGCCAGCAGCCCTGGGAGTATCGGGGAGCTGTTTTTT
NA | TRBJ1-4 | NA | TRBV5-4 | CASSLVQGKVEKLFF | TGTGCCAGCAGCTTGGTGCAGGGGAAGGTTGAAAAACTGTTTTTT
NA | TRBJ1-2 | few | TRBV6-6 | CASSSQTGLDGYTF | TGTGCCAGCAGTTCCCAAACAGGGTTGGATGGCTACACCTTC
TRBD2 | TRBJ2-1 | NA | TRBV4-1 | CASSQTPGLGEQFF | TGCGCCAGCAGCCAAACTCCGGGACTAGGTGAGCAGTTCTTC
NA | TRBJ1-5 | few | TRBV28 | CASRGGGQPQHF | TGTGCCAGCAGAGGGGGGGGTCAGCCCCAGCATTTT
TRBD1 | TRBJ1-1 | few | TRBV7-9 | CASSLRTGNTEAFF | TGTGCCAGCAGCTTAAGGACAGGGAACACTGAAGCTTTCTTT
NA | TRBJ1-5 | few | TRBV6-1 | CASSIWGGRQPQHF | TGTGCCAGCAGTATATGGGGGGGACGTCAGCCCCAGCATTTT
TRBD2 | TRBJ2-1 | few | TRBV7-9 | CASSPLGLAGNEQFF | TGTGCCAGCAGCCCCCTGGGGCTAGCGGGGAATGAGCAGTTCTTC
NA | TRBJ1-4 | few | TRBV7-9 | CASMRGSTNEKLFF | TGTGCCAGCATGCGGGGATCAACTAATGAAAAACTGTTTTTT
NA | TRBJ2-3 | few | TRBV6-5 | CASSHQEGGTDTQYF | TGTGCCAGCAGCCATCAGGAGGGCGGGACAGATACGCAGTATTTT
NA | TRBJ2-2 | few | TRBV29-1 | CSVDVRVTGELFF | TGCAGCGTTGATGTCCGGGTCACCGGGGAGCTGTTTTTT
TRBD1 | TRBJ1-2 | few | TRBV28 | CASRSPGQPSPNYGYTF | TGTGCCAGCAGATCCCCGGGACAGCCTAGCCCCAACTATGGCTACACCTTC
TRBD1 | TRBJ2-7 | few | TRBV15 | CATTRTGDYEQYF | TGTGCCACAACACGGACAGGTGATTACGAGCAGTACTTC
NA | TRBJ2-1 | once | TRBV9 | CASSVDWASYNEQFF | TGTGCCAGCAGCGTAGACTGGGCTTCCTACAATGAGCAGTTCTTC
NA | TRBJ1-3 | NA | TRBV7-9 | CASSLAGSSGNTIYF | TGTGCCAGCAGCTTAGCAGGGTCTTCTGGAAACACCATATATTTT
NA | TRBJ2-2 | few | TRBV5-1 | CASNPGQWNTGELFF | TGCGCCAGCAACCCGGGACAATGGAACACCGGGGAGCTGTTTTTT
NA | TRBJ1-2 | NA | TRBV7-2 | CASSLAEQSGYTF | TGTGCCAGCAGCTTAGCCGAGCAATCTGGCTACACCTTC
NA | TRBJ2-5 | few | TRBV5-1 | CASTVGGLQETQYF | TGCGCCAGCACGGTAGGGGGACTACAAGAGACCCAGTACTTC
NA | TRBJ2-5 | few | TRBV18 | CASSPPTGEETQYF | TGTGCCAGCTCACCACCGACAGGAGAAGAGACCCAGTACTTC
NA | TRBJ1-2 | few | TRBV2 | CASSESWTNYGYTF | TGTGCCAGCAGTGAAAGTTGGACTAACTATGGCTACACCTTC
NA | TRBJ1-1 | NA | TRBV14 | CASSPTNTEAFF | TGTGCCAGCAGCCCGACGAACACTGAAGCTTTCTTT
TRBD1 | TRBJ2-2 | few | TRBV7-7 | CASSPDRDNGELFF | TGTGCCAGCAGCCCCGACAGGGACAACGGGGAGCTGTTTTTT